These T cell receptor beta chains were read from a single sample in a study of T cell changes during pregnancy in multiple sclerosis. TCRdb's copy holds only in-frame clones and misses some; the assay was immunoSEQ multiplex PCR. Altogether 39,000 or so clones are present, about 93% being singletons, with the ten largest covering about 0.37%. The sample was CD4+ T cells from peripheral blood mononuclear cells, taken after pregnancy. The receptors stem from a female donor in good health, enrolled as a control in a pregnancy study. Both conserved end residues are part of each CDR3. A D gene is named only where the DNA matches it firmly. A row's size may be missing; if present it is once, few, many or a size class.

>TRBV15|TRBJ1-3|.|.
CATSKRPGLSGNTIYF
TGTGCCACCAGCAAACGACCCGGACTCTCTGGAAACACCATATATTTT
>TRBV5-6|TRBJ2-7|.|.
CASSLDRSSYEQYF
TGTGCCAGCAGCTTGGACAGGTCGTCCTACGAGCAGTACTTC
>TRBV5-1|TRBJ2-7|.|.
CASSLRDTYEQYF
TGCGCCAGCAGCTTGCGGGATACCTACGAGCAGTACTTC
>TRBV29-1|TRBJ2-3|.|.
CSWRASYGTDTQYF
TGCAGCTGGAGGGCATCCTACGGCACAGATACGCAGTATTTT
>TRBV18|TRBJ2-1|.|TRBD2
CASSPLSGGAHEQFF
TGTGCCAGCTCACCATTAAGCGGGGGGGCGCATGAGCAGTTCTTC
>TRBV5-5|TRBJ2-7|.|TRBD1
CASSQSPGQVYEQYF
TGTGCCAGCAGCCAGAGCCCGGGACAGGTCTACGAGCAGTACTTC
>TRBV5-4|TRBJ1-1|.|.
CASSFRTMNTEAFF
TGTGCCAGCAGCTTTAGAACTATGAACACTGAAGCTTTCTTT
>TRBV9|TRBJ1-1|once|.
CASSPGGSGVNTEAFF
TGTGCCAGCAGCCCAGGAGGGTCTGGGGTGAACACTGAAGCTTTCTTT
>TRBV6-5|TRBJ1-5|.|.
CASSYSQGNQPQHF
TGTGCCAGCAGTTACAGCCAGGGCAATCAGCCCCAGCATTTT
>TRBV18|TRBJ2-3|.|.
CASSPPRRGPFTDTQYF
TGTGCCAGCTCGCCCCCCCGGCGGGGGCCATTCACAGATACGCAGTATTTT
>TRBV5-4|TRBJ2-3|few|.
CASSGKPWGGTDTQYF
TGTGCCAGCAGCGGCAAGCCTTGGGGCGGCACAGATACGCAGTATTTT
>TRBV27|TRBJ2-7|.|TRBD1
CASSVNRGSYEQYF
TGTGCCAGCAGTGTTAACAGGGGCTCCTACGAGCAGTACTTC
>TRBV6-6|TRBJ2-7|.|.
CASSPRAEQYF
TGTGCCAGCAGTCCCAGGGCCGAGCAGTACTTC
>TRBV19|TRBJ1-6|.|.
CASSIRGGNSPLHF
TGTGCCAGTAGTATAAGGGGGGGTAATTCACCCCTCCACTTT
>TRBV6-1|TRBJ2-3|.|TRBD1
CASKQGASGKDTQYF
TGTGCCAGCAAACAGGGGGCGAGTGGGAAAGATACGCAGTATTTT
>TRBV6-5|TRBJ1-4|.|.
CASSPRALEEKLFF
TGTGCCAGCAGTCCCAGGGCGTTGGAGGAAAAACTGTTTTTT
>TRBV5-1|TRBJ2-7|.|.
CASSGGGTYEQYF
TGCGCCAGCAGCGGGGGAGGAACCTACGAGCAGTACTTC
>TRBV30|TRBJ1-1|.|TRBD1
CAWSGDRGRSEAFF
TGTGCCTGGAGTGGGGACAGGGGTAGGTCTGAAGCTTTCTTT
>TRBV7-6|TRBJ1-4|.|TRBD1
CASSSEGQGDGKLFF
TGTGCCAGCAGCTCTGAGGGACAGGGAGACGGAAAACTGTTTTTT
>TRBV18|TRBJ1-6|few|.
CASSPGNSPLHF
TGTGCCAGCTCACCCGGGAATTCACCCCTCCACTTT
>TRBV7-9|TRBJ1-2|.|.
CASSLGPTGSNYGYTF
TGTGCCAGCAGCTTAGGGCCAACAGGGTCTAACTATGGCTACACCTTC
>TRBV15|TRBJ1-1|.|.
CATSSGQGHTEAFF
TGTGCCACCAGCAGTGGGCAGGGGCACACTGAAGCTTTCTTT
>TRBV7-9|TRBJ1-5|once|.
CASASGSNQPQHF
TGTGCCAGCGCTTCAGGTAGCAATCAGCCCCAGCATTTT
>TRBV12-5|TRBJ2-2|.|TRBD1
CASGLLGQANTGELFF
TGTGCTAGTGGTTTGCTGGGACAGGCCAACACCGGGGAGCTGTTTTTT
>TRBV19|TRBJ2-3|.|TRBD2
CASSIDLTSRTDTQYF
TGTGCCAGTAGTATAGATCTGACTAGCCGCACAGATACGCAGTATTTT
>TRBV30|TRBJ2-7|.|.
CAWSWWGDSAYEQYF
TGTGCCTGGAGTTGGTGGGGGGATTCCGCCTACGAGCAGTACTTC
>TRBV11-3|TRBJ2-7|.|.
CASSSGWPGIYEQYF
TGTGCCAGCAGCTCCGGTTGGCCAGGGATCTACGAGCAGTACTTC
>TRBV19|TRBJ1-1|.|.
CASSIGRGIGNTEAFF
TGTGCCAGTAGTATAGGGCGAGGGATAGGGAACACTGAAGCTTTCTTT
>TRBV18|TRBJ2-6|.|.
CASSPNPVRGGANVLTF
TGTGCCAGCTCACCCAACCCTGTAAGGGGTGGGGCCAACGTCCTGACTTTC
>TRBV4-3|TRBJ2-7|.|TRBD2
CASSQDPAGVEQYF
TGCGCCAGCAGCCAAGATCCAGCGGGGGTTGAGCAGTACTTC
>TRBV30|TRBJ1-1|few|.
CAWSVSVNTEAFF
TGTGCCTGGAGTGTAAGCGTGAACACTGAAGCTTTCTTT
>TRBV2|TRBJ1-4|.|TRBD1
CASGDRGLSNEKLFF
TGTGCCAGCGGGGACAGGGGATTATCTAATGAAAAACTGTTTTTT
>TRBV6-6|TRBJ2-5|.|TRBD2
CASTMGGGVGETQYF
TGTGCCAGCACCATGGGGGGGGGTGTGGGAGAGACCCAGTACTTC
>TRBV6-1|TRBJ2-5|.|TRBD1
CASSLSPGGVETQYF
TGTGCCAGCAGTCTGAGTCCAGGGGGCGTGGAGACCCAGTACTTC
>TRBV19|TRBJ1-2|.|TRBD1
CASSTNPGTAYGYTF
TGTGCCAGTAGTACCAACCCCGGGACAGCTTATGGCTACACCTTC
>TRBV11-1|TRBJ1-2|.|.
CASSFGGAGGGYTF
TGTGCCAGCAGCTTTGGAGGGGCTGGAGGCGGCTACACCTTC
>TRBV5-1|TRBJ1-2|once|TRBD1
CASSPGTGADYGYTF
TGCGCCAGCAGCCCTGGGACAGGGGCTGACTATGGCTACACCTTC
>TRBV6-1|TRBJ1-6|.|TRBD1
CASSGRRDRENSPLHF
TGTGCCAGCAGTGGAAGGCGGGACAGAGAAAATTCACCCCTCCACTTT
>TRBV18|TRBJ2-3|once|TRBD2
CASSPPSGGDTQYF
TGTGCCAGCTCACCACCCTCGGGGGGAGATACGCAGTATTTT
>TRBV2|TRBJ2-3|.|TRBD2
CASTGAPGTRRSTDTQYF
TGTGCCAGCACTGGGGCCCCCGGGACTAGGCGTAGCACAGATACGCAGTATTTT
>TRBV18|TRBJ1-3|.|.
CASSPAGISGNTIYF
TGTGCCAGCTCACCCGCGGGCATCTCTGGAAACACCATATATTTT
>TRBV4-1|TRBJ2-3|.|.
CASNVEQGVSTDTQYF
TGCGCCAGCAACGTCGAACAGGGTGTAAGCACAGATACGCAGTATTTT
>TRBV18|TRBJ1-5|.|TRBD1
CASSRQGSGQPQHF
TGTGCCAGCTCACGACAGGGTTCCGGGCAGCCCCAGCATTTT
>TRBV10-3|TRBJ2-1|.|TRBD1
CAIEGAPYNEQFF
TGTGCCATCGAGGGGGCCCCCTACAATGAGCAGTTCTTC
>TRBV6-6|TRBJ2-3|.|.
CASRKGGQPTPDTQYF
TGTGCCAGCAGAAAGGGGGGGCAGCCTACCCCAGATACGCAGTATTTT